The present T cell receptor beta chain was sequenced within a study of blood T cell repertoires in COVID-19. Study background: PBMCs, B-cell-depleted T cells, or T cells provided the cDNA or gDNA that made up the material.

Seattle researchers signed up patients amid active infection and tracked them longitudinally. The germline CDR1 and CDR2 sequences are SGHDN and FVKESK. Losses at the gene ends were 2 bases for V and 8 bases for J; bases not matched to a gene: 8. This CDR3 contains 15 residues. This table comes from immunoSEQ multiplex PCR, and its TCRdb copy is limited to in-frame clones, with some not included. Among some 200,000 clones listed, 81% were seen once. This clone was detected once. The chain combines TRBV14 with TRBJ1-4; 7 bases are shared with TRBD1. This clonotype was obtained from a woman in her thirties or forties with COVID-19, enrolled during active disease. The sequencing sample was made of peripheral blood. The CDR3 DNA reads as TGTGCCAGCAGCCAACCGACAGGGAGGAGGGAAAAACTGTTTTTT. Amino acid sequence: CASSQPTGRREKLFF.